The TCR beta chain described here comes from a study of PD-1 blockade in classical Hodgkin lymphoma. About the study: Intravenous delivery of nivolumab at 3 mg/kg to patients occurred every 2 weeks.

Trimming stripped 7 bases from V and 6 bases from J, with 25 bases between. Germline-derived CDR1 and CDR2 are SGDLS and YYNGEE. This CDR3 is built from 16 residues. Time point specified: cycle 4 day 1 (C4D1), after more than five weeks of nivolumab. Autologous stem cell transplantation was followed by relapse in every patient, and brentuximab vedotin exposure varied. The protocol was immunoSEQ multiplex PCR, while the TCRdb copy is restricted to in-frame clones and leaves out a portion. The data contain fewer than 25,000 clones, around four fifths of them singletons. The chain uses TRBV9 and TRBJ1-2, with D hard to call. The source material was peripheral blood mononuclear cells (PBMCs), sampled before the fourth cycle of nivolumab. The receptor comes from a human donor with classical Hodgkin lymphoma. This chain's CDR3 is CASSSRSESEGNGYTF. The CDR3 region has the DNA TGTGCCAGCTCCTCTAGATCCGAGTCAGAGGGAAATGGCTACACCTTC.